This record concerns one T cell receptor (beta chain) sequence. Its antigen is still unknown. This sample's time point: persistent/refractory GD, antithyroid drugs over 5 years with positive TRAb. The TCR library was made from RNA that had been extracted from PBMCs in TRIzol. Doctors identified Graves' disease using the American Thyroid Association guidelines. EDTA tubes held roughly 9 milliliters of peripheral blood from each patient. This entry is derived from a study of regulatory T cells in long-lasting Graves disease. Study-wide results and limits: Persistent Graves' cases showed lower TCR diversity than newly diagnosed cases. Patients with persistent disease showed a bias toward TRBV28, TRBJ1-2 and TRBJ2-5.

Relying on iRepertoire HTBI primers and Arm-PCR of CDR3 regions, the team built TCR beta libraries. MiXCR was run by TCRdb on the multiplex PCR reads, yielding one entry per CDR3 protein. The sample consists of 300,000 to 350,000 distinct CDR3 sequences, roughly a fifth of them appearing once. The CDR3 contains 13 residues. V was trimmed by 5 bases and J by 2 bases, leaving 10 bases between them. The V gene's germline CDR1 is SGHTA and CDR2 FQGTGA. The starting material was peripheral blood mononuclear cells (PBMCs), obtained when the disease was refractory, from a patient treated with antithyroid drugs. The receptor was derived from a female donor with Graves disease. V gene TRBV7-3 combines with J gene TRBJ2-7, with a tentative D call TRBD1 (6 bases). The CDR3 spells CASSNGQTYEQYF. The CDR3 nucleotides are TGTGCCAGCAGCAACGGACAGACCTACGAGCAGTACTTC.